Given below is one T cell receptor beta chain in context. What it recognizes is unknown. The CDR3 covers 13 residues. Germline loops: CDR1 SGHAT, CDR2 FQDESV (reference sequence). Trimming left V 8 bases short and J 2 bases short, with 12 bases between. The entry originates in a study of T cell responses to AZD1222 COVID-19 vaccine. The overall study: Recipients boosted at about 4 weeks or about 12 weeks are pooled. Whole-study results and caveats: Close to half of all spike-specific TCRs reportedly target regions of the variants that are unmutated. Among those given AZD1222, only five to seven were seropositive at baseline. Among the donors, most were white British and more were female, and clonal diversity was possibly underestimated.

TCRdb's copy holds only in-frame clones and misses some; the assay was immunoSEQ multiplex PCR. The data show around 130,000 clones, roughly 85% seen once. This clonotype was sampled from an adult in good health. J is TRBJ2-5 and V is TRBV11-1, with D tentatively TRBD1 (6 bases). Sequences were derived from peripheral blood, sampled on day 0 of AZD1222 vaccination. CDR3: CASGGQGQETQYF. CDR3 bases: TGTGCCAGCGGAGGTCAGGGGCAAGAGACCCAGTACTTC.